These T cell receptor beta chains were read from a single sample in a study of T cell responses to AZD1222 COVID-19 vaccine. Only in-frame clones appear in the TCRdb table, and some are missing; sequencing was by immunoSEQ multiplex PCR. The sample shows 100,000 to 150,000 clones, 90% of them seen only once. The sequences come from peripheral blood, collected on day 0 of AZD1222 vaccination. The origin of the receptors is an adult in good health. CDR3s include the opening cysteine and the closing phenylalanine or tryptophan. Fields, in order: CDR3 DNA, CDR3 protein, CDR3 length, clone size, D gene, J gene, V gene. The D gene is left open where the match is weak. The size of a clone is reported for some rows only, either as once, few or many, or as a class for expanded clones.

DNA: TGTGCCAGTAGTCCCCGGGACAGTTACGAGCAGTACTTC
CDR3: CASSPRDSYEQYF
length: 13
size: NA
D: TRBD1
J: TRBJ2-7
V: TRBV19

DNA: TGTGCCAGCAGCCGCGGTTACAATGAGCAGTTCTTC
CDR3: CASSRGYNEQFF
length: 12
size: NA
D: NA
J: TRBJ2-1
V: TRBV7-2

DNA: TGTGCCAGCAGTTTATGGGGGGCAGAAGGGCAGCAAGAGACCCAGTACTTC
CDR3: CASSLWGAEGQQETQYF
length: 17
size: NA
D: NA
J: TRBJ2-5
V: TRBV28

DNA: TGCAGCGTTGAAGGGGGAGGAAACACCATATATTTT
CDR3: CSVEGGGNTIYF
length: 12
size: NA
D: NA
J: TRBJ1-3
V: TRBV29-1

DNA: TGCGCCAGCAGCTTGGACCAGCTCACCGGGGAGCTGTTTTTT
CDR3: CASSLDQLTGELFF
length: 14
size: NA
D: NA
J: TRBJ2-2
V: TRBV5-1

DNA: TGTGCCAGCAGCCAAGTTTATCAGGATCACTATGGCTACACCTTC
CDR3: CASSQVYQDHYGYTF
length: 15
size: NA
D: NA
J: TRBJ1-2
V: TRBV4-2

DNA: TGTGCCAGTAGCCAAACGGGCGGGGAGGAGACCCAGTACTTC
CDR3: CASSQTGGEETQYF
length: 14
size: NA
D: NA
J: TRBJ2-5
V: TRBV19

DNA: TGTGCCAGCAGTGAGGGGCCTCGAGGGGCTTTCTTT
CDR3: CASSEGPRGAFF
length: 12
size: NA
D: NA
J: TRBJ1-1
V: TRBV6-1

DNA: TGTGCCAGCAGCTCTTCTAGCGGGAGGGCCTCTTACCAAGAGACCCAGTACTTC
CDR3: CASSSSSGRASYQETQYF
length: 18
size: once
D: TRBD2
J: TRBJ2-5
V: TRBV11-3

DNA: TGTGCCCCCCCGAGCCTAGCGGGAGGACTATACAATGAGCAGTTCTTC
CDR3: CAPPSLAGGLYNEQFF
length: 16
size: NA
D: TRBD2
J: TRBJ2-1
V: TRBV24-1

DNA: TGTGCCAGCAGCTTTGGACAGTACCCTGAAGCTTTCTTT
CDR3: CASSFGQYPEAFF
length: 13
size: NA
D: NA
J: TRBJ1-1
V: TRBV5-4

DNA: TGTGCCAGCAGCACTCACAGAGGTAATCAGCCCCAGCATTTT
CDR3: CASSTHRGNQPQHF
length: 14
size: NA
D: NA
J: TRBJ1-5
V: TRBV7-8

DNA: TGTGCCACCAGCCAGGAGAGGTCTGGGGCCAACGTCCTGACTTTC
CDR3: CATSQERSGANVLTF
length: 15
size: NA
D: NA
J: TRBJ2-6
V: TRBV15

DNA: TGTGCCAGCACCCAGGAAGCGGGGGGCTACAATGAGCAGTTCTTC
CDR3: CASTQEAGGYNEQFF
length: 15
size: NA
D: TRBD2
J: TRBJ2-1
V: TRBV2

DNA: TGTGCCAGCAGTTTAACAGCGGGGGGCACTGAAGCTTTCTTT
CDR3: CASSLTAGGTEAFF
length: 14
size: NA
D: NA
J: TRBJ1-1
V: TRBV28

DNA: TGCGCCAGCAGTCAGCTTGGAGGTAGTGAGCAGTTCTTC
CDR3: CASSQLGGSEQFF
length: 13
size: once
D: NA
J: TRBJ2-1
V: TRBV23-1

DNA: TGCAGCGTTGATAGAGGGGGCACTGAAGCTTTCTTT
CDR3: CSVDRGGTEAFF
length: 12
size: NA
D: NA
J: TRBJ1-1
V: TRBV29-1

DNA: TGTGCCAGCAGCTCAAGCCTAAGGGGCTACGAGCAGTACTTC
CDR3: CASSSSLRGYEQYF
length: 14
size: NA
D: NA
J: TRBJ2-7
V: TRBV5-6

DNA: TGTGCCAGCAGTGGGGGCAGGGGAAGCCTTAGCTCCTACGAGCAGTACTTC
CDR3: CASSGGRGSLSSYEQYF
length: 17
size: NA
D: NA
J: TRBJ2-7
V: TRBV6-1

DNA: TGTGCCAGCAGCCCAGAGGGCACCGATGAGCAGTTCTTC
CDR3: CASSPEGTDEQFF
length: 13
size: NA
D: NA
J: TRBJ2-1
V: TRBV7-2

DNA: TGTGCCAGCAGCTTTGGTCGGGACATTGAAAAACTGTTTTTT
CDR3: CASSFGRDIEKLFF
length: 14
size: NA
D: NA
J: TRBJ1-4
V: TRBV7-9

DNA: TGCGCCAGCAGCTTGGTAGGGAAAACCAATTCACCCCTCCACTTT
CDR3: CASSLVGKTNSPLHF
length: 15
size: NA
D: NA
J: TRBJ1-6
V: TRBV5-1

DNA: TGTGCCACCCCTAGACAGGGGGCAGAGGACACCATATATTTT
CDR3: CATPRQGAEDTIYF
length: 14
size: NA
D: TRBD1
J: TRBJ1-3
V: TRBV13

DNA: TGTGCCAGCAGCTTACGGGCTAGCGGAGATACGAACACCGGGGAGCTGTTTTTT
CDR3: CASSLRASGDTNTGELFF
length: 18
size: NA
D: TRBD2
J: TRBJ2-2
V: TRBV7-3

DNA: TGTGCCAGCAGCCTTGGACTAGCGGACGATTCCTACGAGCAGTACTTC
CDR3: CASSLGLADDSYEQYF
length: 16
size: once
D: TRBD2
J: TRBJ2-7
V: TRBV28

DNA: TGCGCCAGCAGTGGCGGGAACACCGGGGAGCTGTTTTTT
CDR3: CASSGGNTGELFF
length: 13
size: NA
D: NA
J: TRBJ2-2
V: TRBV5-1

DNA: TGCGCCAGCAGTGGGCCCCGGGACAGAGACTACGAGCAGTACTTC
CDR3: CASSGPRDRDYEQYF
length: 15
size: NA
D: TRBD1
J: TRBJ2-7
V: TRBV10-2

DNA: TGTGCCAGCGGCGACTTGCGGGGTCCTTCGGGCAATGAGCAGTTCTTC
CDR3: CASGDLRGPSGNEQFF
length: 16
size: NA
D: NA
J: TRBJ2-1
V: TRBV7-3